This T cell receptor beta chain was identified in a study of blood T cells in healthy people across ages. The germline V gene encodes CDR1 SGHVS and CDR2 FNYEAQ. The CDR3 runs 14 residues. Trimming took off 4 bases at V and 5 bases at J, with 15 bases between the two ends. Using a J-beta primer mix together with a sample-barcoded 5' primer, a second PCR was run for roughly 7 to 11 cycles. TCRdb reanalysed the 5' RACE reads using MiXCR and keeps one entry per CDR3 protein. This sample has 1.5 million to 2 million distinct CDR3 sequences, with approximately 50% found just once. Total RNA, at least 6 micrograms per sample, was extracted from PBMCs.

Source material: blood. The clonotype comes from a woman aged 40 to 50 in good health. The chain combines TRBV7-6 with TRBJ2-7; tentatively, D is TRBD2 (6 bases). The CDR3 here is CASSSRGGTDEQYF. The CDR3 DNA reads TGTGCCAGCAGCTCCCGTGGAGGGACGGACGAGCAGTACTTC.